Relative to its sample, the clone carrying this T cell receptor beta chain is medium-sized. Its antigen is unidentified. Scientists ran DNA taken from cultured CD4+ T cells through the Oncomine TCR Beta short-read assay for sequencing. TCRdb independently ran MiXCR on the PCR reads; one entry per CDR3 protein. The repertoire holds under 15,000 distinct CDR3 sequences, with under 65% as singletons. Treatment noted: roughly ten-day PBMC culture with coronavirus spike peptide pools or control peptides (ViraFEST assay). The entry originates in a study of vaccination and CD4 T cells after COVID-19. Turning to the study itself: Convalescent persons amounted to six males plus four females, two of whom were Hispanic. Ranging from 14 to 241, the interval between dose two and post-vaccine sampling had a median of 72 days.

Trimming cost V 0 bases and J 2 bases, with 19 bases left between them. CDR1 and CDR2 from the germline V gene are SGHAT and FQNNGV. The CDR3 has 18 amino acids. Study-wide points: Spike mono-reactivity applied to 304 of 307 vaccine-specific clones detected in convalescent patients.

This TCR came from a human donor who had recovered from COVID-19. Sequencing was done on a sample of CD4+ T cells from blood, cultured in vitro. The chain joins TRBV11-2 to TRBJ2-5, with no clear D. The CDR3 loop is CASSLDLIVWAEQETQYF. The CDR3 DNA sequence: TGTGCCAGCAGCTTAGATCTTATTGTTTGGGCGGAACAAGAGACCCAGTACTTC.